This T cell receptor (beta chain) was sequenced during a study of blood T cell repertoires in COVID-19 (dated by TCRdb to about 2020). Some background on the complete study: Samples covering the acute and convalescent phases of COVID-19 were provided by collaborators in the United States, Italy and Spain. Samples came from the ongoing ImmuneRACE study (first 160 participants) plus 1,254 subjects from 6 global collaborators. Where available, HLA class I and class II types were taken from metadata supplied by the sample provider and were not determined by assay-based typing. Subjects who had been exposed to COVID-19, were actively infected with it, or had recovered from it provided the deeply sampled blood TCRbeta repertoires that made up the dataset. The prospective study material was composed of cDNA or gDNA derived from T cells, B-cell-depleted T cells, or PBMCs. The repertoires were released in a freely available public database intended as a resource for research on the immune response to SARS-CoV-2. Nearly every sample came with metadata listing a de-identified subject ID, COVID-19 status, age in years and sex.

The investigation overall reported the following: The quantity of clinical and demographic metadata differed by source and by participant and was supplied without curation.

This clone has a single count. Its binding antigen is unknown. Base qualities were left out, and no much larger clone turns up one base away. V is cut by 6 bases and J by 3 bases, and the space between the germline ends is 12 bases. Taken from cysteine to phenylalanine, the CDR3 has 13 residues. Only CDR3 DNA is held: 39 bases, read in frame from base 1. CDR1 and CDR2 are read off the germline V gene (reference sequence) as SEHNR and FQNEAQ. TCRbeta CDR3 regions were amplified from genomic DNA using the immunoSEQ Assay, a bias-controlled multiplex PCR. In the source study's methods: Nucleated cell counts per sample were estimated from amplification of reference gene primers within the assay. To quantify the absolute abundance of each unique TCRbeta CDR3 rearrangement, sequence reads were collapsed and filtered. For each sample, productive Simpson clonality was calculated as the square root of Simpson's diversity index over productive rearrangements. TCRdb mirrors the immuneACCESS table, restricted to in-frame sequences. Some clones are absent from its copies; in checked studies, under half trace to an unresolved V gene, and the reason for the others is unknown. V and J calls and clone size are copied from that table; D and trimming were computed from the DNA. The sample table holds around 280,000 clones, of which 70% to 90% were seen once. The ten largest clones add up to around 2.1% of the sample.

A second Seattle source provided samples from volunteer blood donors who had recovered from COVID-19. Each collaborating institution followed its own protocols to collect whole blood in K2EDTA tubes. Collaborator samples were shipped for TCRbeta analysis as frozen whole blood, isolated PBMCs, or DNA extracted from either sample type. This TCR was sampled from a woman aged 25 to 39 who had recovered from COVID-19. The specimen sequenced was peripheral blood. The chain couples TRBV7-9 to TRBJ2-7, with TRBD1 perhaps the D gene, on 6 matching bases. CDR3 loop: CASSFRGIYEQYF. The DNA sequence is given as TGTGCCAGCAGTTTCAGGGGTATCTACGAGCAGTACTTC.